This T cell receptor beta chain was identified in a study of blood T cell repertoires in COVID-19. Assay: immunoSEQ multiplex PCR; the TCRdb copy retains only in-frame clones and omits some. The profile covers approximately 190,000 clones, with over 70% appearing a single time and around 16% taken by the ten largest. Per the germline V gene, CDR1 is SGHTA and CDR2 is FQGNSA. The CDR3 sequence is 13 residues long. Trimming left V 5 bases short and J 8 bases short, with 15 bases between. J is TRBJ1-2 and V is TRBV7-2; D is undetermined. Sequencing input: peripheral blood. The receptor comes from a man in his sixties with active or convalescent COVID-19. The DNA for the CDR3 is TGTGCCAGCAGCCCGCACCGGGATGGAGGCTACACCTTC. Amino acid sequence: CASSPHRDGGYTF.